This record covers a single TCR beta chain. One end of the junction fails to match germline, which may point to a read error. The sample comes from a study of molecular identifiers for immune sequencing clone quantification. The CDR3 totals 15 residues. Germline CDR1 MNHEY, CDR2 SVGAGI. Each CDR3 protein is one row after TCRdb ran MiXCR on the PCR reads. The repertoire holds hundreds of thousands of distinct CDR3 sequences, with about 25% as singletons. The genes are TRBV6-5 and TRBJ2-3, with D perhaps matching TRBD2 (7 bases). Material for sequencing was naive CD8+ T cells from blood, with Jurkat cell RNA spiked in. Subset defined: FACS-sorted CD8+CD4-CCR7+CD45RA+ naive T cells. This TCR was sampled from a human donor in good health. Some libraries in this study had Jurkat cell RNA spiked in. The CDR3 coding sequence is TGTGCCAGCAGTTACGGAGGGGGGGGCACAGATGCGCAGTATTTT. Protein product: CASSYGGGGTDAQYF.